Shown below are 5 T cell receptor beta chains from a single sample sequenced in a study of blood T cell repertoires in COVID-19. Some clones are missing from TCRdb's copy, which holds only in-frame ones; the method was immunoSEQ multiplex PCR. Among 200,000 to 300,000 clones listed, almost 85% were seen once. The sample was peripheral blood. These receptors all stem from a man between 50 and 59 years old with acute or convalescent COVID-19.

V is TRBV24-1 and J is TRBJ1-5; 8 nucleotides match TRBD1. V shed 9 bases and J 1 base; nucleotides not matched to a gene: 4. Germline V gives CDR1 KGHDR, CDR2 SFDVKD. This CDR3 comprises 14 residues. The CDR3 DNA follows: TGTGCCACCCCGGACAGGGTAAGCAATCAGCCCCAGCATTTT. Translated, it gives CATPDRVSNQPQHF.

The V call is TRBV6-6, the J call TRBJ2-7; 9 bases are a match to TRBD2. CDR3 length equals 16 residues. J was trimmed by 2 bases and V by 0 bases; bases with no gene match: 5. Germline values: CDR1 MNHNY, CDR2 SVGAGI (reference sequence). CDR3 sequence: CASSYSMLAGTYEQYF. The CDR3 DNA follows: TGTGCCAGCAGTTACTCGATGCTAGCGGGAACCTACGAGCAGTACTTC.

The chain joins TRBV18 to TRBJ1-1; 7 nucleotides agree with TRBD1. The V segment lost 2 bases and the J segment 5 bases; nucleotides outside the gene matches: 2. The CDR3 is made up of 13 amino acids. The V gene's germline CDR1 is KGHSH and CDR2 LQKENI. Here the CDR3 DNA reads TGTGCCAGCTCACCATCAGGGGGGACTGAAGCTTTCTTT. This translates into CASSPSGGTEAFF. The whole variable domain, filled in from reference TRBV18 and TRBJ1-1, reads NAGVMQNPRHLVRRRGQEARLRCSPMKGHSHVYWYRQLPEEGLKFMVYLQKENIIDESGMPKERFSAEFPKEGPSILRIQQVVRGDSAAYFCASSPSGGTEAFFGQGTRLTVV.

The rearrangement uses TRBV3-1 (or the pseudogene TRBV3-2) and TRBJ1-1; tentatively, D is TRBD1 (5 bases). Germline CDR1 reads LGHDT; CDR2 reads YNNKEL (reference sequence). Trimming cost V 1 base and J 11 bases, with 20 bases left between them. This CDR3 is 15 amino acids long. The CDR3 loop reads CASSQALGGTMHAFF. The CDR3, as DNA: TGTGCCAGCAGCCAAGCCCTCGGAGGGACCATGCATGCTTTCTTT.

This chain links TRBV7-3 with TRBJ2-1, with TRBD2 identical over 12 bases. CDR3 length: 15 amino acids. Germline trimming cut 5 bases from V and 8 bases from J; bases unmatched to any gene: 7. The germline CDR1 and CDR2 sequences are SGHTA and FQGTGA. The CDR3 here is CASSPRLAGVHEQFF. In DNA, the CDR3 is TGTGCCAGCAGCCCTAGACTAGCGGGAGTCCATGAGCAGTTCTTC.